The rows below give T cell receptor beta chains drawn from one sample of a study of T cells expressing NK-cell markers. One entry per CDR3 protein, without DNA, is what TCRdb gives after re-calling the 5' RACE reads. The data show about 390,000 distinct CDR3 sequences, and the top ten clones hold around a tenth. The sequenced material came from blood T cells: a sorted CD56 or NKG2C T cell subset, CD4+ or CD8+ T cells, or bulk PBMC T cells (not recorded which). Source of these receptors: a woman in her 50s in good health. Each CDR3 is given with its conserved first and last residue.

>TRBV2|TRBJ1-1
CASSRRDRGPTEAFF
>TRBV6-6|TRBJ1-1
CASSSGTEFEAFF
>TRBV25-1|TRBJ2-7
CASSERGQAHSYEQYF
>TRBV6-6|TRBJ1-5
CASSYITGGGSQPQHF
>TRBV27|TRBJ2-4
CASSLWGAAKNIQYF
>TRBV12-3/TRBV12-4|TRBJ2-5
CASSPTPPGLQETQYF
>TRBV6-5|TRBJ2-7
CAIRDTVSYEQYF
>TRBV30|TRBJ1-5
CAWSLGGGNQPQHF
>TRBV6-1|TRBJ1-1
CASIRRGGRSSEAFF
>TRBV12-3/TRBV12-4|TRBJ2-1
CASSSGTSIILMNEQFF
>TRBV29-1|TRBJ2-7
CSVARGNEQYF
>TRBV5-1|TRBJ2-1
CASSLVRRESSYNEQFF
>TRBV2|TRBJ2-1
CASSEAPLSSSYNEQFF
>TRBV5-1|TRBJ2-1
CASSSSGGGYNEQFF
>TRBV2|TRBJ2-1
CASSVVSGRNEQFF
>TRBV7-9|TRBJ2-5
CASSFLAGGPRETQYF
>TRBV29-1|TRBJ1-4
CSVGRDGATNEKLFF
>TRBV18|TRBJ2-3
CASSRPLAGNTDTQYF
>TRBV4-1|TRBJ2-1
CASSQDLRAGSYNEQFF
>TRBV5-1|TRBJ2-1
CASSLAGTTHNEQFF
>TRBV6-5|TRBJ2-1
CASSLQLSPNEQFF
>TRBV11-2|TRBJ2-2
CASSGPGGSNTGELFF
>TRBV5-1|TRBJ2-6
CASSARDRSSGANVLTF
>TRBV5-6|TRBJ2-5
CASSQTGSQETQYF
>TRBV24-1|TRBJ2-1
CATSDLLDFGGEQFF
>TRBV11-2|TRBJ2-1
CASSLHPPTSSNYNEQFF
>TRBV9|TRBJ1-2
CASSVGDADLGYTF
>TRBV30|TRBJ2-1
CAYTSSYNEQFF
>TRBV7-6|TRBJ2-2
CASSLARSLAGPGGELFF
>TRBV7-6|TRBJ2-1
CASSLDASGAYNEQFF
>TRBV7-2|TRBJ1-3
CASRIGGGGNTIYF
>TRBV12-3/TRBV12-4|TRBJ2-5
CASTPGRGPGETQYF
>TRBV9|TRBJ1-2
CASSEKRSGGAYGYTF
>TRBV6-1|TRBJ2-1
CASSEARADNEQFF
>TRBV7-3|TRBJ2-1
CASSLTGDSDEQFF
>TRBV7-9|TRBJ1-6
CASSLMGQGYSPLHF
>TRBV15|TRBJ1-1
CATSRDVGNTEAFF
>TRBV11-2|TRBJ2-1
CASSLATGGPFTFF
>TRBV7-8|TRBJ1-2
CASSRRWGEGGYTF
>TRBV9|TRBJ2-3
CASSVGEGRWTDTQYF
>TRBV7-7|TRBJ2-5
CASSLPGSETQYF
>TRBV19|TRBJ2-1
CASSIGGTGIYNEQFF
>TRBV12-3/TRBV12-4|TRBJ1-2
CASRPSTGPGYTF
>TRBV7-2|TRBJ2-7
CASSPGLAETYEQYF
>TRBV5-6|TRBJ1-1
CASSLVRDRAITEAFF
>TRBV5-5|TRBJ2-5
CASSLEGEETQYF
>TRBV15|TRBJ2-2
CATSRERWGQGSGMRTGELFF
>TRBV11-2|TRBJ2-7
CASSQYHLGGLSYEQYF
>TRBV7-2|TRBJ1-2
CASSLRDGGYTF